This T cell receptor (beta chain) was observed in a study of CD4 and CD8 cells across lung adenocarcinoma regions. TCRdb re-derived calls from the PCR reads in MiXCR, one entry per CDR3 protein. The sample comprises some 20,000 distinct CDR3 sequences, 46% of which are singletons, and roughly 19% rests with the top ten. Trimming took 6 bases from V and 0 from J, leaving 8 bases between them. Germline CDR1 is DFQATT and CDR2 is SNEGSKA (reference sequence). The CDR3 runs 12 residues. The sample holds a few counts of this clonotype. This rearrangement joins TRBV20-1 to TRBJ2-5; D gene uncertain. What was sequenced was CD4+ T cells from the margin of a lung tumor. The sequence came from a male donor with lung adenocarcinoma. The CD4 and CD8 labels of this study may be unreliable. CDR3 in amino acids: CSASKHQETQYF. The CDR3 DNA sequence: TGCAGTGCCTCAAAACACCAAGAGACCCAGTACTTC.